This T cell receptor (beta chain) came from a study of persistence of HIV-infected CD4 T cells. Study-wide background: Two participants gave one leukapheresis sample; others gave up to about 180 mL blood repeatedly.

The libraries were made with immunoSEQ version 4 in survey mode. Profiling relied on immunoSEQ multiplex PCR, and the TCRdb table lists in-frame clones only, not all of them. The sample consists of thousands of clones, roughly 84% of them appearing once. This clone has just a few counts. Its antigen remains unidentified. CDR1 and CDR2 (germline): MGHRA, YSYEKL. Between the trimmed V and J ends, which lost 4 bases and 2 bases, there was a span of 11 bases. The CDR3 has 14 residues. Cells were stimulated with overlapping HIV-1 Gag 15-mer peptides. Responding CD4+ T cells were sorted by upregulation of both CD40 ligand and CD69. CD8+ T cells were removed from PBMCs prior to stimulation.

The sequences come from CD4+ T cells sorted from PBMCs after roughly 19-hour stimulation, collected from a patient who received antiretroviral therapy. This TCR was recovered from an adult woman with HIV who was CMV-seropositive. The rearrangement joins TRBV4-1 to TRBJ1-2, with D unclear. This chain's CDR3 is CASSPSRDNYGYTF. The DNA of the CDR3 is TGCGCCAGCAGCCCGTCGAGAGACAACTATGGCTACACCTTC.